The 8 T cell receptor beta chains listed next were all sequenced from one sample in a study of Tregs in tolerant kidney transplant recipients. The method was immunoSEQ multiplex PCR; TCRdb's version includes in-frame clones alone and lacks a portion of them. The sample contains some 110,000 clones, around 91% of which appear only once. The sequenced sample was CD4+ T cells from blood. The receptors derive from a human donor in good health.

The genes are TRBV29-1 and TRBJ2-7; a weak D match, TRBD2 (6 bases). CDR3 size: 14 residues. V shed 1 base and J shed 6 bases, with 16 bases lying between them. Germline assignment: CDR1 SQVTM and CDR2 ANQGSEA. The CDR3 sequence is CSVEVGGLRGEQYF. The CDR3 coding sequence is TGCAGCGTTGAAGTTGGTGGACTGCGGGGCGAGCAGTACTTC.

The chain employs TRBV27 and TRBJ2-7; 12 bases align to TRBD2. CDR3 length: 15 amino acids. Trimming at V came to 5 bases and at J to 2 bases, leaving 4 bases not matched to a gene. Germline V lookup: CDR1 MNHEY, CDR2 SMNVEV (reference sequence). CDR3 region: CASSLRTSGAYEQYF. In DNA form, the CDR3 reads TGTGCCAGCAGTCTCCGGACTAGCGGGGCCTACGAGCAGTACTTC.

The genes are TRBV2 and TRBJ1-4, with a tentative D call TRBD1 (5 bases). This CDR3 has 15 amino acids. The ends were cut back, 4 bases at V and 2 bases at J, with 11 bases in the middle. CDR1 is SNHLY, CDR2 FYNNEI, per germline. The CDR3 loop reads CASSGPRATNEKLFF. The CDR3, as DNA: TGTGCCAGCAGTGGGCCCAGGGCGACTAATGAAAAACTGTTTTTT.

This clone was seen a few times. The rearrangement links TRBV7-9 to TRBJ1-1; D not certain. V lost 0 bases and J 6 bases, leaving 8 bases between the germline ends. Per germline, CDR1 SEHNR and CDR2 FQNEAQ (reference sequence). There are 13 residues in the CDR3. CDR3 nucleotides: TGTGCCAGCAGCTTAGCGAGGGAGGCTGAAGCTTTCTTT. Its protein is CASSLAREAEAFF. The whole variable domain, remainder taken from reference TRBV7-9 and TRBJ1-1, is DTGVSQNPRHKITKRGQNVTFRCDPISEHNRLYWYRQTLGQGPEFLTYFQNEAQLEKSRLLSDRFSAERPKGSFSTLEIQRTEQGDSAMYLCASSLAREAEAFFGQGTRLTVV.

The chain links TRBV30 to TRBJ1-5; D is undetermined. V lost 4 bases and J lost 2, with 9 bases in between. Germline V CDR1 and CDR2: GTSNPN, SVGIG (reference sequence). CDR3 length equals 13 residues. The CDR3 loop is CAWTSDGNQPQHF. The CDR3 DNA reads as TGTGCCTGGACGAGCGACGGCAATCAGCCCCAGCATTTT.

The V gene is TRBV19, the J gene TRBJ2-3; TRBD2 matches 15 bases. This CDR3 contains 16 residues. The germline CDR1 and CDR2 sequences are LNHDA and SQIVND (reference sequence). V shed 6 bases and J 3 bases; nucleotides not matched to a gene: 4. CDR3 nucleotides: TGTGCCAGTAGGGGGACTAGCGGGAGGAGGACAGATACGCAGTATTTT. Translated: CASRGTSGRRTDTQYF.

CDR3 protein: CASSRGTGTRGDYGYTF. CDR3 coding DNA: TGTGCCAGCTCACGAGGGACAGGGACCCGAGGGGACTATGGCTACACCTTC. The chain is built from TRBV18 and TRBJ1-2; TRBD1 matches 9 bases. J gave up 3 bases and V 4 bases, and 12 bases lay outside the gene matches. CDR1 is KGHSH and CDR2 is LQKENI in the germline V gene. This CDR3 is built from 17 residues.

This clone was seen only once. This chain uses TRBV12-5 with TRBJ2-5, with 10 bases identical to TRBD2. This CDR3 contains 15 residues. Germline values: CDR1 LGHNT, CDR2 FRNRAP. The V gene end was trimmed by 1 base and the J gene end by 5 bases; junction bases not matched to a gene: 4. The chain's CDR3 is CASGLGGSGGETQYF. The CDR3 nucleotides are TGTGCTAGTGGTTTGGGAGGTAGCGGGGGGGAGACCCAGTACTTC.